This entry concerns a single TCR beta chain. Template switching (which added a universal primer site) was used, and cDNA carried unique molecular identifiers. TCRdb reprocessed the 5' RACE reads via MiXCR and lists one record per CDR3 protein. Counted here are some 500,000 distinct CDR3 sequences, roughly a fifth occurring once; the ten biggest clones make up approximately 0.95%. In germline, CDR1 is LNHDA, CDR2 SQIVND (reference sequence). V was clipped by 8 bases and J by 1 base, with 8 bases between them. This CDR3 comprises 13 residues. The data were taken from a study of identical twins. This same sample was also part of a study on T cells expressing NK-cell markers. Per that study: An anti-gamma-delta TCR antibody confined sorting to alpha-beta TCR T cells across several of the experiments. A few donors showed these clonotypes also leading the CD3+CD56-NKG2C+ fraction.

The sample was CD4+ T cells sorted from blood. The clonotype was recovered from a young woman in good health. J is TRBJ2-2 and V is TRBV19; D might be TRBD1 (6 bases). The CDR3 DNA reads TGTGCCAGTTTGGACAGGAACACCGGGGAGCTGTTTTTT. Its translation: CASLDRNTGELFF.